Sequencing of this TCR beta chain was carried out in a study of control samples from healthy donors and cancer patients. CDR3 size: 12 residues. The table came from immunoSEQ multiplex PCR; TCRdb's copy has only in-frame clones and leaves some out. The sample shows tens of thousands of clones, around nine tenths of them seen only once. The sequence came from a woman in her sixties in good health. The chain links TRBV12-1 to TRBJ2-7; the D segment call TRBD2 is taken from the table without a DNA check. TRBV12-1 is assigned pseudogene status. Sequencing was done on a sample of blood. The CDR3 bases are TGTGCCGCCCCGGGACTAAAATACGAGCAGTACTTC. This gives the protein CAAPGLKYEQYF.